One and the same sample provided the 31 T cell receptor beta chains below, sequenced in a study of blood T cell repertoires in COVID-19. Generated by immunoSEQ multiplex PCR, the TCRdb table keeps only in-frame clones and is missing some. The table records some 70,000 clones, about nine tenths of them present only once. The sequenced material came from peripheral blood. The origin of the receptors is an elderly woman with active COVID-19.

The chain couples TRBV28 to TRBJ1-1, with TRBD1 identical over 11 bases. This CDR3 comprises 15 residues. The germline gives CDR1 MDHEN, CDR2 SYDVKM. Germline trimming cut 5 bases from V and 6 bases from J; bases unmatched to any gene: 8. The CDR3 reads CASSDGQGAGAEAFF. Here the CDR3 DNA reads TGTGCCAGCAGTGATGGACAGGGGGCTGGGGCTGAAGCTTTCTTT.

The J gene is TRBJ1-1, the V gene TRBV14; 9 bases are shared with TRBD1. This CDR3 has 13 amino acids. Trimming took 4 bases from V and 11 from J; bases not matched to a gene: 8. Germline values: CDR1 SGHDN, CDR2 FVKESK. The CDR3 is CASSPVRQGEAFF. CDR3 coding DNA: TGTGCCAGCAGCCCAGTCCGACAGGGGGAGGCTTTCTTT.

The rearrangement links TRBV7-9 to TRBJ2-1; D is possibly TRBD1 (6 bases). There are 12 residues in the CDR3. V was shortened by 5 bases and J by 15 bases, with 17 bases between the two germline ends. CDR1 and CDR2 from the germline V gene are SEHNR and FQNEAQ (reference sequence). CDR3 DNA sequence: TGTGCCAGCAGCCCCACACAGGGCGGTGGGTTCTTC. Amino acid sequence: CASSPTQGGGFF.

The CDR3 bases are TGTGCCAGCAGCTTATTGGGGCCCAGAGGTGAAAAACTGTTTTTT. It yields the protein CASSLLGPRGEKLFF. V usage is TRBV7-9 and J usage is TRBJ1-4, with D maybe TRBD1 (5 bases). The CDR3 sequence is 15 residues long. The ends were cut back, 2 bases at V and 7 bases at J, with 14 bases in the middle. Germline lookup yields CDR1 SEHNR and CDR2 FQNEAQ (reference sequence).

The chain recombines TRBV10-3 with TRBJ1-1, with 9 bases fitting TRBD1. CDR1 and CDR2 (germline): ENHRY, SYGVKD. Losses at the gene ends were 4 bases for V and 4 bases for J; bases not matched to a gene: 4. The CDR3 is 14 residues long. CDR3 amino acids: CAISGDRVVTEAFF. The CDR3 nucleotides are TGTGCCATCAGTGGGGACAGGGTAGTCACTGAAGCTTTCTTT.

The chain joins TRBV7-2 to TRBJ2-7; 11 bases agree with TRBD2. Germline CDR1 reads SGHTA; CDR2 reads FQGNSA. The CDR3 contains 16 residues. V trimming: 1 base; J trimming: 5 bases; junction bases outside the gene matches: 7. The CDR3 loop reads CASSLVSSGRRNEQYF. The CDR3 nucleotides read TGTGCCAGCAGCTTAGTGTCTAGCGGGAGGAGGAACGAGCAGTACTTC. The entire variable domain, with the rest obtained from reference TRBV7-2 and TRBJ2-7, is as follows: GAGVSQSPSNKVTEKGKDVELRCDPISGHTALYWYRQSLGQGLEFLIYFQGNSAPDKSGLPSDRFSAERTGGSVSTLTIQRTQQEDSAVYLCASSLVSSGRRNEQYFGPGTRLTVT.

The chain recombines TRBV20-1 with TRBJ2-5; no definite D call. Trimming stripped 3 bases from V and 6 bases from J, with 14 bases between. CDR1 DFQATT and CDR2 SNEGSKA come from the germline V gene (reference sequence). This CDR3 has 13 amino acids. The CDR3 nucleotides read TGCAGTGCTAGTCTAGGTGGCGTCAAGACCCAGTACTTC. As protein: CSASLGGVKTQYF.

This chain links TRBV11-2 with TRBJ2-7; perhaps TRBD2 as D (6 bases). V was trimmed by 0 bases and J by 2 bases, leaving 11 bases between them. Germline lookup yields CDR1 SGHAT and CDR2 FQNNGV. This CDR3 contains 15 residues. For the CDR3, the DNA is TGTGCCAGCAGCTTAGAGGCGGGAACCACCTACGAGCAGTACTTC. Amino acids: CASSLEAGTTYEQYF.

The rearrangement links TRBV11-1 to TRBJ2-2; 7 nucleotides agree with TRBD1. J was trimmed by 2 bases and V by 10 bases; bases with no gene match: 4. The CDR3 has 13 amino acids. Germline CDR1 SGHAT, CDR2 FQDESV (reference sequence). CDR3 sequence reads: CATGDRNTGELFF. The CDR3 bases are TGTGCCACAGGGGACAGAAACACCGGGGAGCTGTTTTTT.

The chain recombines TRBV7-9 with TRBJ2-1, with D tentatively TRBD2 (6 bases). Between the trimmed V and J ends, which lost 4 bases and 0 bases, there was a span of 13 bases. CDR1 is SEHNR and CDR2 is FQNEAQ in the germline V gene (reference sequence). The CDR3 is 16 residues long. CDR3 DNA: TGTGCCAGCAGCTACCTTAGCGGTAGCTCCTACAATGAGCAGTTCTTC. As protein: CASSYLSGSSYNEQFF.

This chain connects TRBV6-6 to TRBJ2-2; 7 bases are shared with TRBD2. This CDR3 contains 14 residues. In germline, CDR1 is MNHNY, CDR2 SVGAGI (reference sequence). V lost 8 bases to trimming and J lost 6 bases; unmatched junction nucleotides: 9. CDR3 loop: CASRREGLAGELFF. The CDR3 DNA follows: TGTGCCAGCCGGAGGGAGGGCCTCGCCGGGGAGCTGTTTTTT.

J is TRBJ1-4 and V is TRBV28, with D tentatively TRBD1 (6 bases). V lost 6 bases to trimming and J lost 0 bases, with 8 bases between them. Germline V gene data show CDR1 as MDHEN and CDR2 as SYDVKM. CDR3 size: 14 residues. CDR3 in amino acids: CASRQGTTNEKLFF. In nucleotides, the CDR3 is TGTGCCAGCAGACAGGGCACAACTAATGAAAAACTGTTTTTT.

The chain combines TRBV7-2 with TRBJ2-3; 8 nucleotides align to TRBD2. The length of the CDR3 is 16 residues. V lost 6 bases to trimming and J lost 2 bases; unmatched junction nucleotides: 10. Looked up from germline, CDR1 is SGHTA and CDR2 is FQGNSA. The CDR3 region is CASSSGAGGDTDTQYF. In nucleotides, the CDR3 is TGTGCCAGCAGTTCAGGGGCGGGAGGAGACACAGATACGCAGTATTTT. The whole variable domain, remainder taken from reference TRBV7-2 and TRBJ2-3, is GAGVSQSPSNKVTEKGKDVELRCDPISGHTALYWYRQSLGQGLEFLIYFQGNSAPDKSGLPSDRFSAERTGGSVSTLTIQRTQQEDSAVYLCASSSGAGGDTDTQYFGPGTRLTVL.

This chain connects TRBV9 to TRBJ1-6; 8 nucleotides match TRBD1. The J segment lost 5 bases and the V segment lost 4 bases, leaving 5 bases of the junction unmatched. Germline V lookup: CDR1 SGDLS, CDR2 YYNGEE. The CDR3 sequence is 15 residues long. The CDR3 DNA follows: TGTGCCAGCAGCACAGGGACAGGTGATAATTCACCCCTCCACTTT. Its protein product is CASSTGTGDNSPLHF.

This clone was observed a single time. V is TRBV18 and J is TRBJ2-6; the match to TRBD1 covers 8 bases. CDR1 KGHSH and CDR2 LQKENI come from the germline V gene. This CDR3 is built from 16 residues. V was clipped by 6 bases and J by 0 bases; unmatched bases: 4. This chain's CDR3 is CASSRDRTSGANVLTF. The CDR3 nucleotides read TGTGCCAGCTCCCGGGACAGGACCTCTGGGGCCAACGTCCTGACTTTC.

This CDR3 reads CASSPSLALSYEQYF. The CDR3 nucleotides read TGCGCCAGCAGCCCTTCCTTAGCTCTCTCCTACGAGCAGTACTTC. The rearrangement uses TRBV4-3 and TRBJ2-7; D remains ambiguous. The V end lost 4 bases, the J end lost 0 bases, and 13 bases lay between the germline ends. The germline CDR1 and CDR2 sequences are LGHNA and YSLEER. The CDR3 totals 15 residues.

This chain joins TRBV6-1 and TRBJ1-6, with D possibly TRBD1 on 5 matching bases. The germline gives CDR1 MNHNS, CDR2 SASEGT. The CDR3 spans 15 residues. Trimming removed 0 bases at V and 7 bases at J, with 10 bases between. CDR3 protein: CASSEATGRNSPLHF. The CDR3 nucleotides are TGTGCCAGCAGTGAAGCCACAGGTCGGAATTCACCCCTCCACTTT.

V and J are TRBV5-1 and TRBJ2-3; D unresolved. Trimming removed 1 base from V and 3 bases from J, with 3 bases in between. Looked up from germline, CDR1 is SGHRS and CDR2 is YFSETQ. The CDR3 is 12 amino acids. CDR3: CASSLLTDTQYF. The CDR3 region has the DNA TGCGCCAGCAGCTTGCTAACAGATACGCAGTATTTT. Complete variable domain (other parts from reference TRBV5-1 and TRBJ2-3): KAGVTQTPRYLIKTRGQQVTLSCSPISGHRSVSWYQQTPGQGLQFLFEYFSETQRNKGNFPGRFSGRQFSNSRSEMNVSTLELGDSALYLCASSLLTDTQYFGPGTRLTVL.

The chain combines TRBV11-3 with TRBJ2-7, with 10 nucleotides matching TRBD1. V dropped 2 bases and J dropped 7; count of bases not matched to a gene: 5. This CDR3 has 14 residues. Germline CDR1 reads SGHNT; CDR2 reads YENEEA. CDR3 in amino acids: CASSLNDRGREQYF. CDR3 in DNA: TGTGCCAGCAGCTTAAACGACAGGGGGCGAGAGCAGTACTTC.

The chain is built from TRBV11-2 and TRBJ2-1; D not resolved. This CDR3 contains 15 residues. The germline gives CDR1 SGHAT, CDR2 FQNNGV. V gave up 0 bases and J gave up 4 bases, with 10 bases separating them. The CDR3 bases are TGTGCCAGCAGCTTAGATGTGGTAGTTTACAATGAGCAGTTCTTC. Its protein product is CASSLDVVVYNEQFF.

This chain uses TRBV2 with TRBJ2-7, with D tentatively TRBD2 (6 bases). The CDR3 sequence is 11 residues long. Germline CDR1 and CDR2: SNHLY and FYNNEI. V shed 8 bases and J shed 4 bases, with 9 bases lying between them. In DNA form, the CDR3 reads TGTGCCAGCTTGGAGGGATACGAGCAGTACTTC. Its translation: CASLEGYEQYF.

V is TRBV2 and J is TRBJ2-1; TRBD2 aligns across 10 bases. The CDR3 has 17 residues. The germline V gene has CDR1 SNHLY and CDR2 FYNNEI. With V trimmed by 8 bases and J by 8 bases, 18 bases remained unmatched. Here the CDR3 DNA reads TGTGCCAGCGGGGCTGGGGTCACCAGCGGGAGGGGGGATGAGCAGTTCTTC. This translates into CASGAGVTSGRGDEQFF.

The V call is TRBV27, the J call TRBJ2-1, with 11 positions matching TRBD2. V gave up 8 bases and J gave up 0 bases; unmatched junction bases: 3. Germline assignment: CDR1 MNHEY and CDR2 SMNVEV (reference sequence). The CDR3 loop spans 15 amino acids. The CDR3 is CASSTSGVSYNEQFF. The CDR3 DNA sequence: TGTGCCAGCTCGACTAGCGGGGTCTCCTACAATGAGCAGTTCTTC.

This chain links TRBV7-2 with TRBJ2-1, with 7 bases identical to TRBD2. J gave up 3 bases and V 4 bases, and 6 bases lay outside the gene matches. This CDR3 has 15 amino acids. The germline gives CDR1 SGHTA, CDR2 FQGNSA. The CDR3: CASSSQLADYNEQFF. As DNA, the CDR3 is TGTGCCAGCAGCTCCCAGCTAGCGGACTACAATGAGCAGTTCTTC. Combining the CDR3 with reference TRBV7-2 and TRBJ2-1 gives the whole variable domain GAGVSQSPSNKVTEKGKDVELRCDPISGHTALYWYRQSLGQGLEFLIYFQGNSAPDKSGLPSDRFSAERTGGSVSTLTIQRTQQEDSAVYLCASSSQLADYNEQFFGPGTRLTVL.

This rearrangement joins TRBV9 to TRBJ1-2; 8 nucleotides align to TRBD1. The CDR3 runs 15 residues. The germline V gene has CDR1 SGDLS and CDR2 YYNGEE. Trimming removed 3 bases from V and 4 bases from J; junction bases left unmatched: 8. CDR3 loop: CASSDSQGAGYGYTF. The CDR3 DNA is TGTGCCAGCAGCGATTCCCAGGGGGCGGGCTATGGCTACACCTTC.

V gene TRBV7-6 combines with J gene TRBJ2-2; D is perhaps TRBD2 (6 bases). CDR1 and CDR2 (germline): SGHVS, FNYEAQ. The ends were cut back, 0 bases at V and 4 bases at J, with 9 bases in the middle. The CDR3 has 15 amino acids. The CDR3 spells CASSLAGGPTGELFF. Here the CDR3 DNA reads TGTGCCAGCAGCTTAGCGGGAGGTCCCACCGGGGAGCTGTTTTTT. The whole variable domain, remainder taken from reference TRBV7-6 and TRBJ2-2, is GAGVSQSPRYKVTKRGQDVALRCDPISGHVSLYWYRQALGQGPEFLTYFNYEAQQDKSGLPNDRFSAERPEGSISTLTIQRTEQRDSAMYRCASSLAGGPTGELFFGEGSRLTVL.

The chain carries TRBV5-3 and TRBJ1-5; TRBD1 might be the D (5 bases). TRBV5-3 is an ORF, with its function uncertain. V was shortened by 4 bases and J by 2 bases, with 19 bases between the two germline ends. The CDR3 contains 17 residues. The CDR3, as DNA: TGTGCCAGAAGCCCCCTTGGGGGGAGATGTTGCAATCAGCCCCAGCATTTT. Translation: CARSPLGGRCCNQPQHF.

The rearrangement links TRBV6-6 to TRBJ1-1, with D perhaps matching TRBD1 (6 bases). The CDR3 covers 13 residues. V lost 6 bases, J lost 5 bases, and 13 bases lay in between. Germline values: CDR1 MNHNY, CDR2 SVGAGI (reference sequence). CDR3 bases: TGTGCCAGCAGGTACAGGGCGGGGACTGAAGCTTTCTTT. This codes for CASRYRAGTEAFF.

The rearrangement joins TRBV7-3 to TRBJ2-4; 10 bases fit TRBD2. Trimming removed 2 bases from V and 6 bases from J; junction bases left unmatched: 10. This CDR3 spans 17 amino acids. Germline CDR1 SGHTA, CDR2 FQGTGA. CDR3 amino acids: CASSLSSGRAGGNIQYF. CDR3 sequence (DNA): TGTGCCAGCAGCTTATCCAGCGGGAGGGCCGGAGGAAACATTCAGTACTTC. Based on the CDR3 plus reference TRBV7-3 and TRBJ2-4, the full variable domain is GAGVSQTPSNKVTEKGKYVELRCDPISGHTALYWYRQSLGQGPEFLIYFQGTGAADDSGLPNDRFFAVRPEGSVSTLKIQRTERGDSAVYLCASSLSSGRAGGNIQYFGAGTRLSVL.

V gene TRBV7-2 combines with J gene TRBJ1-6; D ambiguous. Trimming stripped 2 bases from V and 10 bases from J, with 9 bases between. Germline values: CDR1 SGHTA, CDR2 FQGNSA. This CDR3 has 13 residues. CDR3 sequence (DNA): TGTGCCAGCAGCTTAATGGGAGGGTCACCCCTCCACTTT. Its protein is CASSLMGGSPLHF.

The genes are TRBV28 and TRBJ1-2, with 8 bases lining up with TRBD1. Trimming at V came to 4 bases and at J to 2 bases, leaving 12 bases not matched to a gene. Germline values: CDR1 MDHEN, CDR2 SYDVKM. The CDR3 is made up of 17 amino acids. The CDR3 bases are TGTGCCAGCAGTTCATCTAAGGCACAGGGGGTCAACTATGGCTACACCTTC. It is translated as CASSSSKAQGVNYGYTF.